This T cell receptor (beta chain) stems from a study of shared clonotypes between healthy human individuals. Study context: A couple of women and three men aged 18 to 49 made up the donors.

Trimming shortened V by 2 bases and J by 2 bases, and 11 bases separated the two germline ends. Germline CDR1 MDHEN, CDR2 SYDVKM. This CDR3 comprises 15 residues. CCR7-negative CD45RA+ TemRA cells were combined with CD45RO+ cells to form CD8 memory. In this sample, this clone turned up a few times. Its antigen remains unknown. Whole-study results and caveats: What limited the represented genetic and exposure-history diversity was the small number of donors.

Each replicate PCR on the sorted subsets used about 220 ng DNA (roughly 30,000 T cell genomes). Method: immunoSEQ multiplex PCR; TCRdb's copy keeps in-frame clones and lacks some. In the table there are about 110,000 clones, 55% to 70% of which are singletons. This chain links TRBV28 with TRBJ2-3; D gene uncertain. The sample comprised memory CD8+ T cells sorted from blood. Subset meaning: CD45RO+ cells pooled with CCR7-negative TemRA cells. This TCR was sampled from a woman younger than 45 in good health. In DNA, the CDR3 is TGTGCCAGCAGTTTAAGAGAGGCCACCACAGATACGCAGTATTTT. This codes for CASSLREATTDTQYF.